The next 9 T cell receptor beta chains were all read from a single sample in a study of monozygotic twins with inflammatory bowel disease (dated by TCRdb to about 2019). Libraries were made using 5' RACE. The sequencing machine was an Illumina HiSeq 2500. After reprocessing by TCRdb, each CDR3 protein sequence is one entry, and no DNA is given. The table for this sample shows 310,000 or so distinct CDR3 sequences. The top ten hold 2% to 2.5% of the sample. Sequencing used blood. The receptors originated from a human donor with ulcerative colitis or Crohn's disease, or a healthy co-twin of an affected twin (not recorded which).

The CDR3 sequence is CASSVTGGPTNEKLFF. V gene TRBV9 combines with J gene TRBJ1-4; TCRdb names TRBD1, which stays unverified in the absence of DNA. The CDR3 has 16 residues. CDR1 SGDLS and CDR2 YYNGEE come from the germline V gene.

The chain links TRBV7-9 to TRBJ1-1. The germline V gene encodes CDR1 SEHNR and CDR2 FQNEAQ (reference sequence). The CDR3 sequence is 14 residues long. This chain's CDR3 is CASSLAWGDTEAFF.

The chain couples TRBV29-1 to TRBJ1-1. Germline CDR1 and CDR2: SQVTM and ANQGSEA. The CDR3 runs 13 residues. The CDR3: CSVEGFEGPRAFF.

The rearrangement joins TRBV20-1 to TRBJ2-1; the TCRdb D gene call, TRBD2, has no DNA to confirm it. Germline lookup yields CDR1 DFQATT and CDR2 SNEGSKA (reference sequence). This CDR3 region has 16 residues. The CDR3 loop reads CSARDLLAGVRAEQYF.

This chain uses TRBV25-1 with TRBJ2-7; checking the TCRdb D call of TRBD1 is not possible without DNA. The CDR3 runs 14 residues. The V gene's germline CDR1 is MGHDK and CDR2 SYGVNS. The CDR3 sequence is CASSEFGGFYEQYF.

V gene TRBV20-1 combines with J gene TRBJ1-6. This CDR3 contains 11 residues. Germline-derived CDR1 and CDR2 are DFQATT and SNEGSKA (reference sequence). CDR3 amino acids: CSAGQTSPLHF.

The chain employs TRBV27 and TRBJ2-3; TCRdb calls TRBD1, which cannot be checked without DNA. The V gene's germline CDR1 is MNHEY and CDR2 SMNVEV (reference sequence). The CDR3 loop spans 16 amino acids. CDR3 region: CASSLLGDRVSDTQYF.

This chain uses TRBV19 with TRBJ1-5; with no DNA, the TCRdb D assignment of TRBD1 cannot be verified. The CDR3 has 15 residues. Germline CDR1 is LNHDA and CDR2 is SQIVND (reference sequence). The CDR3 loop reads CASSMQGFGTQPQHF.

This chain connects TRBV29-1 to TRBJ2-7; lacking DNA, the TRBD1 call made by TCRdb goes unchecked. Germline-derived CDR1 and CDR2 are SQVTM and ANQGSEA. This CDR3 is 14 amino acids long. The chain's CDR3 is CSAKRTGATYEQYF.